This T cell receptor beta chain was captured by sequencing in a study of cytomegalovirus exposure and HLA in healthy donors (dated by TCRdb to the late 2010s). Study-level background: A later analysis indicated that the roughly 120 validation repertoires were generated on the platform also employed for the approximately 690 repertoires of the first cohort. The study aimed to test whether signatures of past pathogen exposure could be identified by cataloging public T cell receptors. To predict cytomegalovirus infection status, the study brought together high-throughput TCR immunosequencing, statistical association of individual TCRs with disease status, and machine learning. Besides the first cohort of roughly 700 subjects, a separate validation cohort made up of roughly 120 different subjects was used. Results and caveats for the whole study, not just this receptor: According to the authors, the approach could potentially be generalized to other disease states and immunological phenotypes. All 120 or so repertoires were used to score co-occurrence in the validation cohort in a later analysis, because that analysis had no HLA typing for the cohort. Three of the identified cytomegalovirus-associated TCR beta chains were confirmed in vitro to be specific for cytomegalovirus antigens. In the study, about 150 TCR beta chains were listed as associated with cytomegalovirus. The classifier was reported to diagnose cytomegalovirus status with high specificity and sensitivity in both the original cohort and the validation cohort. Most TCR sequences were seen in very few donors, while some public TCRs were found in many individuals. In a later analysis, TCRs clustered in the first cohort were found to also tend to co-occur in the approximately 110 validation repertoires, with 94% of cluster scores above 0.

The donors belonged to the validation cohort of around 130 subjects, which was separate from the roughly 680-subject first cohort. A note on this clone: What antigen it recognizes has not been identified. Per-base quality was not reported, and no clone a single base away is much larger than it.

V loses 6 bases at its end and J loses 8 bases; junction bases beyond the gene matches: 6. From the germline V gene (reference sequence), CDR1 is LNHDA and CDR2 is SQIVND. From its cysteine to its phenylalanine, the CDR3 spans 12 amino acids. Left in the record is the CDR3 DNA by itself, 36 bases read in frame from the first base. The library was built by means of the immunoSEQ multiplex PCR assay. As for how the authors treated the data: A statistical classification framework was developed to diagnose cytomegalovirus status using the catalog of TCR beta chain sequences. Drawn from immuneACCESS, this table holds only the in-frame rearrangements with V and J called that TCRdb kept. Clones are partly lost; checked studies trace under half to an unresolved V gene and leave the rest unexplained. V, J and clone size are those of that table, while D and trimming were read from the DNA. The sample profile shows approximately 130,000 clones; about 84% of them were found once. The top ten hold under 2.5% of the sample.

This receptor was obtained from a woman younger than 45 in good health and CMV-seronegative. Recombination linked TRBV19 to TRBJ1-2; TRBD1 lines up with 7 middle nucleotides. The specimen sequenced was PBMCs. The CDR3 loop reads CASSDRVGGYTF. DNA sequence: TGTGCCAGTAGCGACAGGGTGGGGGGCTACACCTTC.